This TCR beta chain was identified in a study of CD8 T cells in ankylosing spondylitis. TCRdb re-analysed the 5' RACE reads in MiXCR, keeping a single row per CDR3 protein. This sample has a few hundred thousand distinct CDR3 sequences, with over 15% found just once. The germline CDR1 and CDR2 sequences are SGHVS and FNYEAQ. The CDR3 consists of 17 residues. Between the trimmed V and J ends, which lost 0 bases and 5 bases, there was a span of 19 bases. The sequence derives from a male donor with ankylosing spondylitis or in good health (not recorded which). Sequencing was carried out using blood, either unsorted or a sorted T cell fraction (not recorded which). This chain joins TRBV7-6 and TRBJ1-1; D is possibly TRBD1 (5 bases). CDR3 sequence: CASSLAPWGGGWTEAFF. As DNA, the CDR3 is TGTGCCAGCAGCTTAGCTCCGTGGGGGGGTGGATGGACTGAAGCTTTCTTT.